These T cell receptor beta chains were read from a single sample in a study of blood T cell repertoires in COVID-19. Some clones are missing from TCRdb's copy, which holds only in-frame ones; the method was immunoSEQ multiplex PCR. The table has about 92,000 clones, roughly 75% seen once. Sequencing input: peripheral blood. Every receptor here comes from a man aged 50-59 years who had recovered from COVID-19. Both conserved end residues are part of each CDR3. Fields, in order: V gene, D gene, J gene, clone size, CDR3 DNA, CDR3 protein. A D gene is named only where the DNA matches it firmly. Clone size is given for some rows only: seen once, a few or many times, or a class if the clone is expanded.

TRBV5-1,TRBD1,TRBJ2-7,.,TGCGCCAGCAGCATTGGACAGGGCGAGTACGAGCAGTACTTC,CASSIGQGEYEQYF
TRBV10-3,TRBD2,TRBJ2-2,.,TGTGCCATCAGTGGACTAGCTTCCGGCACCGGGGAGCTGTTTTTT,CAISGLASGTGELFF
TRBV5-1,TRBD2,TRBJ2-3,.,TGCGCCAGCAGCTTGGCCAGGAGCGGGGGGGCCGATACGCAGTATTTT,CASSLARSGGADTQYF
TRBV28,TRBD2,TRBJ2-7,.,TGTGCCAGCAGTCCAGGGACTACCTACGAGCAGTACTTC,CASSPGTTYEQYF
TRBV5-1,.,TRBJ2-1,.,TGCGCCAGCAGCTCGGACACTTCCTACAATGAGCAGTTCTTC,CASSSDTSYNEQFF
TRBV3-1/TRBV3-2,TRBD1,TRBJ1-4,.,TGTGCCAGCAGCCCTCTTTTTGGACAGGGCCAAAATGAAAAACTGTTTTTT,CASSPLFGQGQNEKLFF
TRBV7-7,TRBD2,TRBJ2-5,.,TGTGCCAGCAGCCGGGGGTTTGCGGGAGGGCAAGAGACCCAGTACTTC,CASSRGFAGGQETQYF
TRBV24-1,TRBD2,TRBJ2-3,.,TGTGCCACCAGTGAACCCACGGGGGGGCAGGTAGATACGCAGTATTTT,CATSEPTGGQVDTQYF
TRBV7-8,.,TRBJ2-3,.,TGTGCCAGCAGCAATGGGGGCGGCGTAAGCACAGATACGCAGTATTTT,CASSNGGGVSTDTQYF
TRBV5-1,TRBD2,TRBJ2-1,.,TGCGCCAGCAGGACAAGACTAGCGGAGCCGAATGAGCAGTTCTTC,CASRTRLAEPNEQFF
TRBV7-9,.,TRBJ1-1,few,TGTGCCAGCAGCTTATGGCCAGGAAACATGAACACTGAAGCTTTCTTT,CASSLWPGNMNTEAFF
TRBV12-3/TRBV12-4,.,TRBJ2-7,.,TGTGCCAGCAGTTTAGAGCGGTCCTACGAGCAGTACTTC,CASSLERSYEQYF
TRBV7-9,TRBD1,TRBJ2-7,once,TGTGCCAGCAGCCCCGGGACAGGAATTTCCTACGAGCAGTACTTC,CASSPGTGISYEQYF
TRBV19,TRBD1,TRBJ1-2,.,TGTGCCAGTAGTCACCGACAGGGAGGATACACCTTC,CASSHRQGGYTF
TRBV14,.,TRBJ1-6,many,TGTGCCAGCAGCCAAGGACGGGAGAATTCACCCCTCCACTTT,CASSQGRENSPLHF
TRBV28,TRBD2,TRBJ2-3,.,TGTGCCAGCACTTCTAGCGGGAGTAGGGCAGATACGCAGTATTTT,CASTSSGSRADTQYF
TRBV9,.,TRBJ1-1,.,TGTGCCAGCAGCTCCTCGTCTGGCGGGGGGCGCTTAAAAGAAGCTTTCTTT,CASSSSSGGGRLKEAFF
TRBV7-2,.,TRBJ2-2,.,TGTGCCAGCAGAGCCGACAGATACACCGGGGAGCTGTTTTTT,CASRADRYTGELFF
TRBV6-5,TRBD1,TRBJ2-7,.,TGTGCCACCAGGGTGGACAGGAGCGCCTACGAGCAGTACTTC,CATRVDRSAYEQYF
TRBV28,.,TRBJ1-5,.,TGTGCCAGCAGTTTACCCCCCAGGGTACGGAGCAATCAGCCCCAGCATTTT,CASSLPPRVRSNQPQHF
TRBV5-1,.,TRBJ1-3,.,TGCGCCAGCACTGGGGAGTCTGGAAACACCATATATTTT,CASTGESGNTIYF
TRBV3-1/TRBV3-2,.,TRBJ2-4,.,TGTGCCAGCAGCCAAGGGCGCGGAAACATTCAGTACTTC,CASSQGRGNIQYF
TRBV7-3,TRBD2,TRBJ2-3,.,TGTGCCAGCAGCTTAGGACTAGCAGCAGATACGCAGTATTTT,CASSLGLAADTQYF
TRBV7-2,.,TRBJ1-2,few,TGTGCCAGCAGCCTCGGTCGGGGGTCGGGAGGCTACACCTTC,CASSLGRGSGGYTF
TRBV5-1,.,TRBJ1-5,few,TGCGCCAGCAGCTTTTCAGGAACAAAAGATCAGCCCCAGCATTTT,CASSFSGTKDQPQHF
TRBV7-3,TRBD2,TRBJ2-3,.,TGTGCCAGCAGCTTAACGTCTAGCGGGGGGGCCCCTCGCACAGATACGCAGTATTTT,CASSLTSSGGAPRTDTQYF
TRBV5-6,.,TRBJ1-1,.,TGTGCCAGCAGCTTGGTACGGGGAACTGAAGCTTTCTTT,CASSLVRGTEAFF
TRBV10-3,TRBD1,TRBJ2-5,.,TGTGCCATTGGTAGGGGACAGGGGTTCGGGGAGACCCAGTACTTC,CAIGRGQGFGETQYF
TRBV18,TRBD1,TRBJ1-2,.,TGTGCCAGCTCAATAGGACAGGGCAACTATGGCTACACCTTC,CASSIGQGNYGYTF
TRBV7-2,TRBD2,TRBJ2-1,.,TGTGCCAGCAGCTTAGTAACGGGAGGGCTAAATGAGCAGTTCTTC,CASSLVTGGLNEQFF
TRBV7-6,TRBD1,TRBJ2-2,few,TGTGCCAGCAGCTCCGGACAGGGGGCCGGGGAGCTGTTTTTT,CASSSGQGAGELFF
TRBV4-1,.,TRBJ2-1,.,TGCGCCAGCAGCCAAGTCCAGGGTGGGGCCGGTAATGAGCAGTTCTTC,CASSQVQGGAGNEQFF
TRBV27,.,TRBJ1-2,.,TGTGCCAGCAGTTTATTCGGGTCAAATGGCTACACCTTC,CASSLFGSNGYTF
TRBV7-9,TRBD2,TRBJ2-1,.,TGTGCCAGCAGCTCCGGTGTGGAGCGGGGCTCCTACAATGAGCAGTTCTTC,CASSSGVERGSYNEQFF
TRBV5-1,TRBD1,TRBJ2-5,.,TGCGCCAGCAGCCGGACAGGTCAAGAGACCCAGTACTTC,CASSRTGQETQYF
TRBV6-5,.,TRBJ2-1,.,TGTGCCAGCAGGATCCGGGACAACTACAATGAGCAGTTCTTC,CASRIRDNYNEQFF
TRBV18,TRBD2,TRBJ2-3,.,TGTGCCAGCTCACCAGGACTAGCGGGAGATACGCAGTATTTT,CASSPGLAGDTQYF